The source of this T cell receptor beta chain is a study of blood T cell repertoires in COVID-19. Turning to the study itself: T cells, B-cell-depleted T cells, or PBMCs supplied cDNA or gDNA.

The repertoire was sequenced with immunoSEQ multiplex PCR; TCRdb's copy has only in-frame clones and lacks some. In the table there are tens of thousands of clones, over 80% of which are singletons. The germline V and J ends were trimmed by 3 bases and 7 bases, with 7 bases remaining between them. The CDR3 runs 12 residues. CDR1 is DFQATT and CDR2 is SNEGSKA in the germline V gene (reference sequence). This clonotype originated in a man in his forties or fifties with active COVID-19. This rearrangement joins TRBV20-1 to TRBJ1-6; no firm D call. The sample consisted of peripheral blood. The CDR3 region is CSASTWNSPLHF. The CDR3 region has the DNA TGCAGTGCTAGTACATGGAATTCACCCCTCCACTTT.